The clone carrying this T cell receptor (beta chain) was seen a few times. No antigen is known for it. The data originate from a study of blood T cells in healthy people across ages. Sample-barcoded 5' priming and a J-beta primer mix drove a second PCR of about 6 to 11 cycles. TCRdb re-called the 5' RACE reads through MiXCR, storing one row per CDR3 protein. The sample lists fewer than 700,000 distinct CDR3 sequences; 35% to 50% were seen once. Trimming removed 7 bases at V and 5 bases at J, with 18 bases between. The V gene's germline CDR1 is MNHNS and CDR2 SASEGT. The CDR3 has 15 amino acids. Study-wide results and limits: The recorded TCR beta diversity per million T cells decreased in a roughly linear manner with age. Unsorted PBMC material precluded a definitive naive versus antigen-experienced comparison. Across samples, TCR beta diversity tracked strongly with naive T cell percentage.

This TCR came from a man aged 80 or over in good health. V usage is TRBV6-1 and J usage is TRBJ1-5; D not certain. Sequenced sample: blood. The CDR3 DNA sequence: TGTGCCAGCATCTTACATGGGGATTGGGATCAGCCCCAGCATTTT. Translated, it gives CASILHGDWDQPQHF.